A selection of T cell receptor beta chains follows, all from one sample in a study of T cell responses to AZD1222 COVID-19 vaccine. Generated by immunoSEQ multiplex PCR, the TCRdb table keeps only in-frame clones and is missing some. Altogether under 150,000 clones are present, roughly 92% being singletons, with the ten largest covering over 8.5%. Source: peripheral blood, taken 28 days after the second AZD1222 dose. These receptors all stem from an adult who received the AZD1222 COVID-19 vaccine. Both conserved end residues are part of each CDR3. Each record gives: clone size, CDR3 length, V gene, J gene, D gene, CDR3 protein, CDR3 DNA. D genes are given only for firm matches. Some rows have no size entry. The others give once, few or many, or a class for an expanded clone.

-	14	TRBV28	TRBJ1-2	-	CASRGVGTSQGYTF	TGTGCCAGCAGGGGGGTAGGGACATCGCAAGGCTACACCTTC
-	17	TRBV7-9	TRBJ1-2	TRBD1	CASSIGQGRSINYGYTF	TGTGCCAGCAGCATCGGACAGGGGCGATCCATCAACTATGGCTACACCTTC
-	18	TRBV5-6	TRBJ2-1	-	CASSLYTPTGKFYNEQFF	TGTGCCAGCAGCTTGTACACCCCCACAGGGAAATTCTACAATGAGCAGTTCTTC
-	15	TRBV7-9	TRBJ1-4	-	CASSLGGTGHEKLFF	TGTGCCAGCAGCCTGGGCGGGACGGGGCATGAAAAACTGTTTTTT
-	13	TRBV6-6	TRBJ2-1	-	CASSYSGKPEQFF	TGTGCCAGCAGTTACTCGGGTAAGCCTGAGCAGTTCTTC
-	11	TRBV7-2	TRBJ1-5	-	CASSLGLSQHF	TGTGCCAGCAGCTTAGGTTTGTCCCAGCATTTT
-	18	TRBV5-5	TRBJ1-5	TRBD1	CASSSTGIIAGNNQPQHF	TGTGCCAGCAGCTCGACAGGGATAATTGCGGGGAACAATCAGCCCCAGCATTTT
once	12	TRBV19	TRBJ1-6	-	CASSLFNQRQPF	TGTGCCAGTAGTCTCTTCAACCAGCGCCAGCCGTTT
once	15	TRBV19	TRBJ2-5	-	CASSLIWGQGETQYF	TGTGCCAGTAGCTTAATTTGGGGGCAGGGTGAGACCCAGTACTTC
-	18	TRBV11-2	TRBJ1-1	TRBD1	CASSRRQGIGDKNTEAFF	TGTGCCAGCAGCCGCCGACAGGGGATAGGCGATAAGAACACTGAAGCTTTCTTT
-	15	TRBV7-2	TRBJ1-1	-	CASSGTSLMITEAFF	TGTGCCAGCAGCGGGACTTCCCTGATGATAACTGAAGCTTTCTTT
-	15	TRBV16	TRBJ1-1	-	CASSQSRGKGTEAFF	TGTGCCAGCAGCCAATCCCGAGGAAAGGGGACTGAAGCTTTCTTT
-	13	TRBV7-9	TRBJ1-1	-	CASSLGLPTEAFF	TGTGCCAGCAGCTTAGGCCTTCCGACTGAAGCTTTCTTT